This is a list of T cell receptor beta chains from one sample in a study of long-term antiretroviral therapy in people with HIV. Sequenced by immunoSEQ multiplex PCR; TCRdb stores in-frame clones only, minus some. Among fewer than 25,000 clones, 80% were seen once, and the ten largest hold around 15%. The sequencing used unsorted PBMCs, collected 2.9 years after starting antiretroviral therapy. Source of these receptors: a woman aged 25 to 39 with HIV. Each CDR3 is given with its conserved first and last residue. Each record gives: J gene, CDR3 length, clone size, V gene, D gene, CDR3 DNA, CDR3 protein. D genes are given only for firm matches. A row's size may be missing; if present it is once, few, many or a size class.

TRBJ2-5,17,NA,TRBV9,TRBD1,TGTGCCAGCAGCGTAACCTCCGGACAGGGGGCGCGGGAGACCCAGTACTTC,CASSVTSGQGARETQYF
TRBJ2-5,15,NA,TRBV30,NA,TGTGCCTGGAGTGTTAAGCAGGGAATGCAAGAGACCCAGTACTTC,CAWSVKQGMQETQYF
TRBJ2-3,14,NA,TRBV5-5,TRBD2,TGTGCCAGCAGCGGGGGTAGCGGGGCAGATACGCAGTATTTT,CASSGGSGADTQYF
TRBJ1-1,17,NA,TRBV29-1,TRBD1,TGCAGCATCTTGGGGTGGTGGGAGGGGGCGATGGGCACTGAAGCTTTCTTT,CSILGWWEGAMGTEAFF
TRBJ1-4,14,NA,TRBV30,NA,TGTGCCTGGGGTAACGGGGGGGCTAATGAAAAACTGTTTTTT,CAWGNGGANEKLFF
TRBJ2-3,15,few,TRBV13,TRBD2,TGTGCCAGCAGCGGCAGACTAGCGGGGGGCGATACGCAGTATTTT,CASSGRLAGGDTQYF
TRBJ1-4,14,NA,TRBV19,TRBD1,TGTGCCAGTAGTATGGAGGGGGCCCGTGAAAAACTGTTTTTT,CASSMEGAREKLFF
TRBJ2-5,16,NA,TRBV30,TRBD2,TGTGCCTGGGGGACTAGCGGGGTGGCATTAAGGGAGACCCAGTACTTC,CAWGTSGVALRETQYF
TRBJ2-5,15,NA,TRBV2,NA,TGTGCCAGCAGTGAAGCTGGGACAAACCAAGAGACCCAGTACTTC,CASSEAGTNQETQYF
TRBJ2-1,17,NA,TRBV4-1,NA,TGCGCCAGCAGCCATCCCCAGACGGAAAGTAACTACAATGAGCAGTTCTTC,CASSHPQTESNYNEQFF
TRBJ1-4,16,few,TRBV4-1,TRBD1,TGCGCCAGCAGCCAAGACGCAGGGGGCAGAGGTGAAAAACTGTTTTTT,CASSQDAGGRGEKLFF